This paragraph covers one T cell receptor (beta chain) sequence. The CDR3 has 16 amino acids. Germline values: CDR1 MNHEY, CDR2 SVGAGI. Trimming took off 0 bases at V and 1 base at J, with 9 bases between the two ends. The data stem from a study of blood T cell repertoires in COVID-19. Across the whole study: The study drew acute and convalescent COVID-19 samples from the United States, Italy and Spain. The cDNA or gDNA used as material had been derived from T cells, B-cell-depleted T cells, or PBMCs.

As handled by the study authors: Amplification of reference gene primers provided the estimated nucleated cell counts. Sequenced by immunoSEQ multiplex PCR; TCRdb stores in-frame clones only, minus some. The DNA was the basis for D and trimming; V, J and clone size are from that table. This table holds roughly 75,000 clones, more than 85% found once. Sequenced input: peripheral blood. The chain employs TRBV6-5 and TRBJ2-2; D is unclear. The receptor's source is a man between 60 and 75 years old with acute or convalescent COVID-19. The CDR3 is CASSYSRQRNTGELFF. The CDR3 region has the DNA TGTGCCAGCAGTTACTCACGGCAGCGGAACACCGGGGAGCTGTTTTTT.